This entry lists 17 T cell receptor beta chains sequenced from one sample in a study of T-cell reconstitution after alpha-beta-depleted transplantation in children. TCRbeta library construction was performed incorporating unique molecular identifiers. MiXCR, applied by TCRdb to the PCR reads, yields one record per CDR3 protein. The sample lists around 580,000 distinct CDR3 sequences, approximately 22% seen once, with 13% to 15% in the top ten. Here the sequenced sample was PBMCs, mostly from graft donor cells, taken 360 days after TCRalphabeta/CD19-depleted stem cell transplant. The origin of the receptors is a boy under three years old who had a stem cell transplant for acute myeloid leukemia, so the T cells may come from the graft donor.

The V gene is TRBV12-3 or TRBV12-4, the J gene TRBJ2-1; 9 bases map to TRBD1. This CDR3 comprises 15 residues. The J segment lost 15 bases and the V segment lost 3 bases, leaving 15 bases of the junction unmatched. CDR3 sequence reads: CASSLDLASGTGPFF. In DNA form, the CDR3 reads TGTGCCAGCAGTTTGGATTTAGCTTCGGGGACAGGGCCGTTCTTC.

This clonotype was counted once. The chain recombines TRBV7-9 with TRBJ2-1; 7 nucleotides match TRBD1. The CDR3 has 15 amino acids. Trimming took 6 bases from V and 12 from J; bases not matched to a gene: 17. The germline gives CDR1 SEHNR, CDR2 FQNEAQ (reference sequence). The CDR3 DNA sequence: TGTGCCAGCAGACCGACGGGACAGCCCGAAGAAGGGCAGTTCTTC. It specifies CASRPTGQPEEGQFF.

This clonotype showed up many times. The chain couples TRBV29-1 to TRBJ2-3; D not certain. This CDR3 spans 13 amino acids. V shed 4 bases and J shed 2 bases, with 10 bases lying between them. Per germline, CDR1 SQVTM and CDR2 ANQGSEA. The CDR3 sequence is CSVGGGNTDTQYF. The CDR3 DNA follows: TGCAGCGTTGGTGGTGGCAACACAGATACGCAGTATTTT.

This clonotype was seen many times. V is TRBV12-3 or TRBV12-4 and J is TRBJ2-1; no definite D call. The CDR3 has 12 residues. V dropped 3 bases and J dropped 1 base, with 1 base sitting between them. The CDR3 nucleotides read TGTGCCAGCAGTTTTTCCTACAATGAGCAGTTCTTC. The encoded protein is CASSFSYNEQFF.

There are a few counts of this clonotype. This rearrangement joins TRBV11-2 to TRBJ2-2, with a possible D match to TRBD1 (5 bases). This CDR3 has 16 residues. V was shortened by 5 bases and J by 0 bases, with 13 bases between the two germline ends. In germline, CDR1 is SGHAT, CDR2 FQNNGV. The CDR3 DNA is TGTGCCAGCAGCCGCGCCCCAGGGACGAACACCGGGGAGCTGTTTTTT. Residues: CASSRAPGTNTGELFF.

This clonotype was recorded a few times. This chain's CDR3 is CASSRGGGSEAFF. CDR3 nucleotides: TGTGCCAGCAGCCGGGGGGGAGGTAGTGAAGCTTTCTTT. The chain carries TRBV5-5 and TRBJ1-1, with D perhaps matching TRBD1 (5 bases). The CDR3 sequence is 13 residues long. Germline assignment: CDR1 SGHKS and CDR2 YYEKEE (reference sequence). V was trimmed by 4 bases and J by 7 bases, leaving 14 bases between them.

This clonotype was seen ten or more times. The rearrangement uses TRBV6-1 and TRBJ1-4; no reliable D call. The CDR3 totals 14 residues. The germline CDR1 and CDR2 sequences are MNHNS and SASEGT. Trimming pared 4 bases from V and 4 bases from J, leaving 10 bases between. The CDR3 region is CASSVGPHNEKLFF. In DNA, the CDR3 is TGTGCCAGCAGTGTAGGGCCGCATAATGAAAAACTGTTTTTT.

This chain links TRBV20-1 with TRBJ2-3, with 8 positions matching TRBD2. The V segment lost 6 bases and the J segment 0 bases; nucleotides outside the gene matches: 8. The germline gives CDR1 DFQATT, CDR2 SNEGSKA (reference sequence). This CDR3 is built from 15 residues. CDR3 protein: CSAARGATSTDTQYF. In nucleotides, the CDR3 is TGCAGTGCAGCGCGGGGGGCCACTAGCACAGATACGCAGTATTTT.

This clonotype was seen a handful of times. The chain has TRBV29-1 and TRBJ1-1; possibly TRBD1 for D (6 bases). The CDR3 is 13 residues long. Germline CDR1 reads SQVTM; CDR2 reads ANQGSEA. V was cut by 7 bases and J by 2 bases, with 14 bases left in between. Here the CDR3 reads CSAADRRNTEAFF. DNA for the CDR3: TGCAGCGCAGCTGACAGGCGTAACACTGAAGCTTTCTTT.

In its sample, this clonotype was seen a few times. The chain combines TRBV6-2 or TRBV6-3 with TRBJ2-2; possibly TRBD1 for D (6 bases). The CDR3 length is 16 residues. CDR1 is MNHEY and CDR2 is SVGEGT in the germline V gene. Trimming stripped 5 bases from V and 4 bases from J, with 17 bases between. Here the CDR3 DNA reads TGTGCCAGCAGTCCCCGGGACACGGCCATCACCGGGGAGCTGTTTTTT. Translating gives CASSPRDTAITGELFF.

At least ten counts were recorded for this clonotype. This chain connects TRBV2 to TRBJ2-1; 8 bases are shared with TRBD1. In germline, CDR1 is SNHLY, CDR2 FYNNEI. CDR3 size: 15 residues. The ends lost 1 base at V and 4 bases at J; junction bases unmatched: 3. CDR3 sequence (DNA): TGTGCCAGCAGTGAAGGGACAGGGCCTTACAATGAGCAGTTCTTC. This gives the protein CASSEGTGPYNEQFF. The variable domain in full, completed from reference TRBV2 and TRBJ2-1, reads EPEVTQTPSHQVTQMGQEVILRCVPISNHLYFYWYRQILGQKVEFLVSFYNNEISEKSEIFDDQFSVERPDGSNFTLKIRSTKLEDSAMYFCASSEGTGPYNEQFFGPGTRLTVL.

The J gene is TRBJ2-3, the V gene TRBV4-3; TRBD2 aligns across 8 bases. CDR1 is LGHNA and CDR2 is YSLEER in the germline V gene. The CDR3 is made up of 17 amino acids. The ends lost 3 bases at V and 4 bases at J; junction bases unmatched: 12. CDR3 coding DNA: TGCGCCAGCAGCCACAGGGACGGGGGGGCCGACGCAGATACGCAGTATTTT. Protein product: CASSHRDGGADADTQYF.

This clonotype was counted many times. The chain carries TRBV4-1 and TRBJ2-1, with D hard to call. CDR1 and CDR2 from the germline V gene are MGHRA and YSYEKL. This CDR3 has 10 amino acids. The V gene lost 8 bases and the J gene lost 12 bases, with 11 bases spanning the gap. CDR3 sequence reads: CASGDRWQFF. The CDR3 bases are TGCGCCAGCGGAGACCGATGGCAGTTCTTC.

The chain links TRBV3-1 to TRBJ2-1; 9 bases map to TRBD1. The CDR3 extends over 16 amino acids. The ends lost 4 bases at V and 3 bases at J; junction bases unmatched: 7. Germline CDR1 and CDR2: LGHDT and YNNKEL (reference sequence). The CDR3: CASSLDWDRDYNEQFF. The CDR3 DNA sequence: TGTGCCAGCAGCCTTGACTGGGACAGGGACTACAATGAGCAGTTCTTC.

This clonotype was seen repeatedly, ten times or more. The CDR3 DNA sequence: TGCAGTGCTAGAGATCTAGCACCTAGCGGACAAAAAAATGAGCAGTTCTTC. Translated, it gives CSARDLAPSGQKNEQFF. The genes are TRBV20-1 and TRBJ2-1, with 7 bases lining up with TRBD2. The trim removed 0 bases at V and 7 bases at J, leaving 15 bases unmatched. CDR1 and CDR2 from the germline V gene are DFQATT and SNEGSKA (reference sequence). This CDR3 has 17 residues.

This sequence joins TRBV12-3 or TRBV12-4 and TRBJ2-2, with 7 bases matching TRBD1. Losses at the gene ends were 3 bases for V and 5 bases for J; bases not matched to a gene: 0. The CDR3 loop spans 13 amino acids. CDR3 protein: CASSLGQTGELFF. The CDR3 DNA reads TGTGCCAGCAGTTTGGGACAGACCGGGGAGCTGTTTTTT.

This clonotype was observed a few times. The chain uses TRBV18 and TRBJ2-4, with TRBD2 as a possible D gene (5 bases). V dropped 5 bases and J dropped 3 bases, with 11 bases sitting between them. The germline gives CDR1 KGHSH, CDR2 LQKENI. This CDR3 is built from 14 residues. CDR3 coding DNA: TGTGCCAGCTCAGAGTCAGGAGGCAAAAACATTCAGTACTTC. Translation gives CASSESGGKNIQYF.